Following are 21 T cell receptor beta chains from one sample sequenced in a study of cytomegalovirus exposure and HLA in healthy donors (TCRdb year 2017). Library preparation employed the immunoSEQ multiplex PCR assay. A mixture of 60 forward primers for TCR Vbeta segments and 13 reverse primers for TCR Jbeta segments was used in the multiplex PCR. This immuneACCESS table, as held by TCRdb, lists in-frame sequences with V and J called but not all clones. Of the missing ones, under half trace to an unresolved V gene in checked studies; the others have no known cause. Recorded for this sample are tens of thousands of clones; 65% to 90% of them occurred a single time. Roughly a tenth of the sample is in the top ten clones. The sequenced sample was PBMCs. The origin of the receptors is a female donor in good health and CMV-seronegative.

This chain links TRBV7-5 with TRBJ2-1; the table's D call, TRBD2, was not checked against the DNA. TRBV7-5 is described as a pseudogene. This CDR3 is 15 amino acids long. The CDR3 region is CARSPAGAPYNEQFF. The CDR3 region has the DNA TGTGCCAGAAGCCCAGCGGGGGCCCCCTACAATGAGCAGTTCTTC.

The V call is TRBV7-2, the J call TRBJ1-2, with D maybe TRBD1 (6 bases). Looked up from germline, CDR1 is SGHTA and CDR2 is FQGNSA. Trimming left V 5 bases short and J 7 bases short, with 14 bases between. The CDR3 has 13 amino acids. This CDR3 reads CASSLGQSGGYTF. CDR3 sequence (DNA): TGTGCCAGCAGCCTCGGACAGTCCGGTGGCTACACCTTC.

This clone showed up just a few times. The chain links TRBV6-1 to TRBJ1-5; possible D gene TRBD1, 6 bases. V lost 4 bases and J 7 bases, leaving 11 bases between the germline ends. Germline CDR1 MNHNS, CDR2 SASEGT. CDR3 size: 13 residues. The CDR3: CASSAQGWQPQHF. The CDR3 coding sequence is TGTGCCAGCAGTGCTCAGGGGTGGCAGCCCCAGCATTTT.

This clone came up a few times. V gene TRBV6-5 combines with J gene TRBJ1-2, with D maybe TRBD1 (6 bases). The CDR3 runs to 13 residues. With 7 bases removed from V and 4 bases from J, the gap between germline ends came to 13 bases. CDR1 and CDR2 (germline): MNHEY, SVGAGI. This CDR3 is CASISRDTYGYTF. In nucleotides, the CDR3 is TGTGCCAGCATTAGCCGGGACACCTATGGCTACACCTTC.

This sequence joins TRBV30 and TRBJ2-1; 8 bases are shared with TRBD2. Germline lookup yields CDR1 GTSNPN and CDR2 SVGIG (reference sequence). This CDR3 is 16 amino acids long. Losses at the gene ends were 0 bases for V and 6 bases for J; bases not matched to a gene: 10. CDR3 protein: CAWSVLGTSRVNEQFF. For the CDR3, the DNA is TGTGCCTGGAGTGTACTTGGGACTAGTAGGGTCAATGAGCAGTTCTTC.

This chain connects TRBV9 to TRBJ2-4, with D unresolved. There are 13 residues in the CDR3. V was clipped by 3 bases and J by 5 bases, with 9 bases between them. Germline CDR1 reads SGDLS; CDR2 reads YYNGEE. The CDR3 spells CASSGNEENIQYF. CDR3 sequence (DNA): TGTGCCAGCAGCGGGAACGAGGAAAACATTCAGTACTTC.

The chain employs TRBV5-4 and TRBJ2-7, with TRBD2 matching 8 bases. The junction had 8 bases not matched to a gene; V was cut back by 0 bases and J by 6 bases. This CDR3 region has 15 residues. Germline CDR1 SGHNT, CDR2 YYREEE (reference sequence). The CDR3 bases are TGTGCCAGCAGCTTGGCCGGGGGACTAGGGACCGAGCAGTACTTC. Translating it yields CASSLAGGLGTEQYF.

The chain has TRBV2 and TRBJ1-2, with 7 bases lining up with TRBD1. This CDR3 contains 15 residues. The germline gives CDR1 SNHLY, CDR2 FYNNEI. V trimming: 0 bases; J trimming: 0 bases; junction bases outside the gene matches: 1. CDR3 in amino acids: CASSEARGANYGYTF. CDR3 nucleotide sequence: TGTGCCAGCAGTGAAGCCAGGGGGGCTAACTATGGCTACACCTTC.

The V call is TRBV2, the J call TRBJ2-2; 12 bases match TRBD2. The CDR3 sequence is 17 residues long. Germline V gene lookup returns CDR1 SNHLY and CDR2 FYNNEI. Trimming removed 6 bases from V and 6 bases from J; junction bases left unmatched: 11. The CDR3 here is CASRAIRTSGEAGELFF. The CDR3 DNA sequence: TGTGCCAGCAGGGCTATAAGGACTAGCGGGGAGGCCGGGGAGCTGTTTTTT.

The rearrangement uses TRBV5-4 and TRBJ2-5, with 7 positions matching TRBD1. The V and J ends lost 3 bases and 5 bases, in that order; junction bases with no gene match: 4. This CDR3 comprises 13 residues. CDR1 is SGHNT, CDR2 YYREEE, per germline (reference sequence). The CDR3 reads CASSSYRGETQYF. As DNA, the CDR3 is TGTGCCAGCAGCTCATACAGGGGCGAGACCCAGTACTTC. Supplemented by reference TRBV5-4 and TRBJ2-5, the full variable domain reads ETGVTQSPTHLIKTRGQQVTLRCSSQSGHNTVSWYQQALGQGPQFIFQYYREEENGRGNFPPRFSGLQFPNYSSELNVNALELDDSALYLCASSSYRGETQYFGPGTRLLVL.

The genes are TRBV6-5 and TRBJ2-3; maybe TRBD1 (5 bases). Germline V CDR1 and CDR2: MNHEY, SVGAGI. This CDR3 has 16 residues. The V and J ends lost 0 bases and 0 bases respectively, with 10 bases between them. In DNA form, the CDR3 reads TGTGCCAGCAGTTACTCAGCAGGGCCCAGCACAGATACGCAGTATTTT. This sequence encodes CASSYSAGPSTDTQYF.

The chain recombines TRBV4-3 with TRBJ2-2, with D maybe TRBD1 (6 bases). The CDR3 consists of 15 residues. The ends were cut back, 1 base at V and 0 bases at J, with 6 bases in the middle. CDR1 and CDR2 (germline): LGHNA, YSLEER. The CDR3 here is CASSQGTANTGELFF. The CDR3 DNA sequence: TGCGCCAGCAGCCAAGGGACAGCGAACACCGGGGAGCTGTTTTTT.

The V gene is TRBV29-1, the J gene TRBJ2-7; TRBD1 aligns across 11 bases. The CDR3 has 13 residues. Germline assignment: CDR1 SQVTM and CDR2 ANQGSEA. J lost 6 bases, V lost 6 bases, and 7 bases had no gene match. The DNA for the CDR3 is TGCAGCGTGGGATCGGACAGGGGGCTCGAGCAGTACTTC. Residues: CSVGSDRGLEQYF.

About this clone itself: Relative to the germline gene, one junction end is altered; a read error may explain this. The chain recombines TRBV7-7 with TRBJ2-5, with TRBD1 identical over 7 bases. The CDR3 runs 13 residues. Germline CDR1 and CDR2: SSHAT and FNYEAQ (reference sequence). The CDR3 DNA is TGTGCTAGCAGCTTTGACAGGGAAGAGACCCAGTACTTC. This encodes CASSFDREETQYF. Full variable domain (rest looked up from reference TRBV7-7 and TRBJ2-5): GAGVSQSPRYKVTKRGQDVTLRCDPISSHATLYWYQQALGQGPEFLTYFNYEAQPDKSGLPSDRFSAERPEGSISTLTIQRTEQRDSAMYRCASSFDREETQYFGPGTRLLVL.

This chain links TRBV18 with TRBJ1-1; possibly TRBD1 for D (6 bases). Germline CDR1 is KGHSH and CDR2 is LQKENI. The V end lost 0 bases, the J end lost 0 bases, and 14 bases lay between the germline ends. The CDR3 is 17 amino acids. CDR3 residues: CASSPPAGASMNTEAFF. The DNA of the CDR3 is TGTGCCAGCTCACCACCGGCGGGGGCGAGTATGAACACTGAAGCTTTCTTT.

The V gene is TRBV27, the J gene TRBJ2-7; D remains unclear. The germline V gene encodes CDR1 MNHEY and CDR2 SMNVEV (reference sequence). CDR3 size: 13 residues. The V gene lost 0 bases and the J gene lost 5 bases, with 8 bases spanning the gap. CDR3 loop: CASSLSRRNEQYF. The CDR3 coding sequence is TGTGCCAGCAGTTTATCGCGCAGGAACGAGCAGTACTTC.

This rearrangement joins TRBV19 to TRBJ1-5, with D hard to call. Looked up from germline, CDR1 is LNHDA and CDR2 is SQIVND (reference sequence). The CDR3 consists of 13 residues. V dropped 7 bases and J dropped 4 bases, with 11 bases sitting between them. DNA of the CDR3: TGTGCCAGTAATGACATAACAAATCAGCCCCAGCATTTT. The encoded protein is CASNDITNQPQHF.

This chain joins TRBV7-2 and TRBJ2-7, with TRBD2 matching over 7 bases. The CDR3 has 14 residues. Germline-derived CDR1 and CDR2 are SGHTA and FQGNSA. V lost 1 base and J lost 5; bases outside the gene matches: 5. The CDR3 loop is CASSLGGGSDEQYF. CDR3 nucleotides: TGTGCCAGCAGCTTAGGGGGCGGGAGTGACGAGCAGTACTTC. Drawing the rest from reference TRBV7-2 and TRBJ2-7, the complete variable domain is GAGVSQSPSNKVTEKGKDVELRCDPISGHTALYWYRQSLGQGLEFLIYFQGNSAPDKSGLPSDRFSAERTGGSVSTLTIQRTQQEDSAVYLCASSLGGGSDEQYFGPGTRLTVT.

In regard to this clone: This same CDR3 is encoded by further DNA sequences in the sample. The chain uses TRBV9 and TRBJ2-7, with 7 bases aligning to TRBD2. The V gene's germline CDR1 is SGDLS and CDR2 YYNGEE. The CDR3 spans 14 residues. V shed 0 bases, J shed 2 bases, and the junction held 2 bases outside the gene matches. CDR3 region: CASSVGGGTYEQYF. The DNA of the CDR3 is TGTGCCAGCAGCGTAGGGGGGGGAACCTACGAGCAGTACTTC.

The CDR3 sequence: CASSLWREGSTDTQYF. The CDR3 bases are TGCGCCAGCAGCTTGTGGCGGGAGGGGAGCACAGATACGCAGTATTTT. The rearrangement joins TRBV5-1 to TRBJ2-3; 9 nucleotides match TRBD2. The CDR3 has 16 amino acids. Trimming at V came to 1 base and at J to 0 bases, leaving 3 bases not matched to a gene. Germline CDR1 and CDR2: SGHRS and YFSETQ.

The CDR3, as DNA: TGTGCCAGCAGCAAAATGGGACAGGTCGATCAGCCCCAGCATTTT. Amino acids: CASSKMGQVDQPQHF. The gene calls are TRBV21-1 and TRBJ1-5; the table's D call TRBD1 went unverified against the DNA. TRBV21-1 is flagged as a pseudogene. The CDR3 is made up of 15 amino acids.